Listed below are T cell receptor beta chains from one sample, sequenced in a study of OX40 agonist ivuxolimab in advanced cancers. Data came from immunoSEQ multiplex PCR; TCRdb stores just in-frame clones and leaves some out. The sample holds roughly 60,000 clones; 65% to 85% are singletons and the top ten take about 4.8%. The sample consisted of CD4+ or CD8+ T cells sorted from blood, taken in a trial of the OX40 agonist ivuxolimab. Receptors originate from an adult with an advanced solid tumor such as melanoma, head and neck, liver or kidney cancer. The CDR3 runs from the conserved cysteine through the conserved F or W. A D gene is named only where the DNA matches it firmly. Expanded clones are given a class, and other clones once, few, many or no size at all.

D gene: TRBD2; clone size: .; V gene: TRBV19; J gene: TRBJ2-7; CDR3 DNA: TGTGCCAGTAGCCGGCAGACAGGGAGGGGACTAGCGGGAGGCTCCTACGAGCAGTACTTC; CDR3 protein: CASSRQTGRGLAGGSYEQYF
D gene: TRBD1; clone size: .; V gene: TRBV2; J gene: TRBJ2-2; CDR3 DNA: TGTGCCAGCAGTGAAGCGGGGACAGGGAACACCGGGGAGCTGTTTTTT; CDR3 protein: CASSEAGTGNTGELFF
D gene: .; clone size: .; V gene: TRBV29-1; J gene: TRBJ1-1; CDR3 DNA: TGCAGCGCCCCAACATTTGGGGACGGTGAAGCTTTCTTT; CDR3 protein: CSAPTFGDGEAFF
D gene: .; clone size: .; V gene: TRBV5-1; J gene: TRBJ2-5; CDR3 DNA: TGCGCCAGCAGCTTATTCCGCGTCAACCAAGAGACCCAGTACTTC; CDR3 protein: CASSLFRVNQETQYF
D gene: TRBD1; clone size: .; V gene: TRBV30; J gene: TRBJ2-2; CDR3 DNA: TGTGCCTGGGACAGGGGGGCTAACACCGGGGAGCTGTTTTTT; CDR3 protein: CAWDRGANTGELFF
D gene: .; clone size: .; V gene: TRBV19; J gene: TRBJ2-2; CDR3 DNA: TGTGCCAGTAGCCACATAATGGACGGGCGCGGGGAGCTGTTTTTT; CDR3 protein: CASSHIMDGRGELFF
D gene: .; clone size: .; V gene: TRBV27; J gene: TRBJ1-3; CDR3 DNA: TGTGCCAGCAGTCCCTATAGGAGCTCTGGAAACACCATATATTTT; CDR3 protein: CASSPYRSSGNTIYF
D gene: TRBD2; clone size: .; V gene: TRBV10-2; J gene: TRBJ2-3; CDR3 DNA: TGCGCCAGCGGGACTAGCGGGAGAGATACGCAGTATTTT; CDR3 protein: CASGTSGRDTQYF
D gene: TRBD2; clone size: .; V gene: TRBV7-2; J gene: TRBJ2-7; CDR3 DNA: TGTGCCAGCAGCTGGCTAGCGGGGTCGACTCGGGACGAGCAGTACTTC; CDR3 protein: CASSWLAGSTRDEQYF
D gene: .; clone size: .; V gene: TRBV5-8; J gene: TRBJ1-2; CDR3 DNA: TGTGCCAGCAGCCCGATAACAGGGTCGTTCTATGGCTACACCTTC; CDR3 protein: CASSPITGSFYGYTF
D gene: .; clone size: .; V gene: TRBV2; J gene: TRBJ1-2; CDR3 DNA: TGTGCCAGCAGGGACCTAAGTGGCTACACCTTC; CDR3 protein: CASRDLSGYTF
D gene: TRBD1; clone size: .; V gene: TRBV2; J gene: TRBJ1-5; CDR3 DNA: TGTGCCAGCAGAGGAGGGACAGGACAGAATCAGCCCCAGCATTTT; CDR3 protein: CASRGGTGQNQPQHF
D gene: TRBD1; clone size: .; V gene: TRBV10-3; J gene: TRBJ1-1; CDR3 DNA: TGTGCCATCAGTGATCAGGGGGCGCGTACTGAAGCTTTCTTT; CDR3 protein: CAISDQGARTEAFF
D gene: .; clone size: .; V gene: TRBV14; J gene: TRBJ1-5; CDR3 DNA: TGTGCCAGCAGCCAAGATCCAGCTCAGCCCCAGCATTTT; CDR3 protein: CASSQDPAQPQHF
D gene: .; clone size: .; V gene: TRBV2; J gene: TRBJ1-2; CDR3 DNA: TGTGCCAGCACTGGGGACTTCTATGGCTACACCTTC; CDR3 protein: CASTGDFYGYTF
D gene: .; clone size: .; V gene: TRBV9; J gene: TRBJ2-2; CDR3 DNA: TGTGCCAGCAGCGTCGTTGGGGGCGGGGAGCTGTTTTTT; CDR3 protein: CASSVVGGGELFF
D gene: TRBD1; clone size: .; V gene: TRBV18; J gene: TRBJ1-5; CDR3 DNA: TGTGCCAGCTCACCGACAGGGGACATCTTGCATTTT; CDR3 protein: CASSPTGDILHF
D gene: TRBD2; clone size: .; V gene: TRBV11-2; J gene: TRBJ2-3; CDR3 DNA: TGTGCCAGCAGCTTGTTTACTAGCGGGAGAAGAACAGATACGCAGTATTTT; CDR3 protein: CASSLFTSGRRTDTQYF
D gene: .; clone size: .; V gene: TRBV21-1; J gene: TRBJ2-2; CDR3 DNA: TGTGCCAGCAGCAAAGGGACAGGGAACACCGGGGAGCTGTTTTTT; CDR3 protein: CASSKGTGNTGELFF
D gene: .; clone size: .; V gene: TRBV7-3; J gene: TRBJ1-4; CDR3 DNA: TGTGCCAGCAGCCCCTTATGGGGTCCTAATGAAAAACTGTTTTTT; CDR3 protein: CASSPLWGPNEKLFF
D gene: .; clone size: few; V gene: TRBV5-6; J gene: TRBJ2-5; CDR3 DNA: TGTGCCAGCAGCTTGGAAGAGACCCAGTACTTC; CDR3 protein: CASSLEETQYF
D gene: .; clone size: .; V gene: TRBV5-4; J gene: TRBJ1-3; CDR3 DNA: TGTGCCAGCAGCCCGGGCCTCTCTGGAAACACCATATATTTT; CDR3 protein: CASSPGLSGNTIYF